Presented here are 28 T cell receptor beta chains from one specimen sequenced in a study of early T cells in non-severe SARS-CoV-2 infection. Each CDR3 protein is one row after TCRdb ran MiXCR on the 5' RACE reads. The sample yields approximately 70,000 distinct CDR3 sequences, approximately 12% seen once. Sequencing was done on a sample of whole blood. Every receptor here comes from an adult who was a healthcare worker with PCR-confirmed SARS-CoV-2 infection or an uninfected control (not recorded which).

The V call is TRBV7-2, the J call TRBJ2-7; 7 bases fit TRBD2. The CDR3 sequence is 16 residues long. After removal of 3 bases from V and 4 bases from J, the junction contained 12 bases not matched to a gene. Per the germline V gene, CDR1 is SGHTA and CDR2 is FQGNSA. The CDR3 is CASSFRAGLQTYEQYF. CDR3 nucleotides: TGTGCCAGCAGCTTTAGGGCGGGACTACAGACTTACGAGCAGTACTTC.

The sample holds a few counts of this clonotype. The CDR3 nucleotides are TGTGCCAGCAGCCTCGAGCCCGGGGAGCTGTTTTTT. Translation: CASSLEPGELFF. This sequence joins TRBV9 and TRBJ2-2, with no clear D. The CDR3 has 12 amino acids. The germline V and J ends were trimmed by 4 bases and 6 bases, with 7 bases remaining between them. CDR1 SGDLS and CDR2 YYNGEE come from the germline V gene.

This clonotype was seen repeatedly, ten times or more. This chain connects TRBV3-1 to TRBJ1-5; weak D call: TRBD1 (5 bases). The CDR3 length is 14 residues. Germline V gene lookup returns CDR1 LGHDT and CDR2 YNNKEL (reference sequence). The germline V and J ends were trimmed by 1 base and 6 bases, with 10 bases remaining between them. The CDR3: CASSQGGPGQPQHF. The CDR3 DNA reads as TGTGCCAGCAGCCAAGGGGGCCCCGGTCAGCCCCAGCATTTT.

V usage is TRBV4-2 and J usage is TRBJ2-1, with 12 bases that match TRBD2. V lost 3 bases, J lost 1 base, and 4 bases stayed unmatched. The germline V gene encodes CDR1 LGHNA and CDR2 YNFKEQ. The CDR3 sequence is 17 residues long. The CDR3 protein is CASSQTSGSRSYNEQFF. CDR3 nucleotides: TGTGCCAGCAGCCAGACTAGCGGGAGCCGATCCTACAATGAGCAGTTCTTC.

This rearrangement joins TRBV18 to TRBJ1-1; TRBD1 matches at 9 bases. Germline-derived CDR1 and CDR2 are KGHSH and LQKENI. J gave up 7 bases and V 1 base, and 7 bases lay outside the gene matches. The CDR3 runs to 15 residues. In nucleotides, the CDR3 is TGTGCCAGCTCACCACGGGGACAGGGCCTGAGTGAAGCTTTCTTT. Its protein is CASSPRGQGLSEAFF.

The V call is TRBV6-5, the J call TRBJ2-4, with TRBD2 matching over 13 bases. There are 17 residues in the CDR3. Looked up from germline, CDR1 is MNHEY and CDR2 is SVGAGI. V dropped 6 bases and J dropped 0; count of bases not matched to a gene: 5. The CDR3 loop reads CASSGLAGDLAKNIQYF. The CDR3, as DNA: TGTGCCAGCAGCGGACTAGCGGGGGACCTAGCCAAAAACATTCAGTACTTC.

This clonotype was detected a few times. J is TRBJ2-2 and V is TRBV20-1, with 8 bases that match TRBD1. CDR3 length: 14 amino acids. The V gene end was trimmed by 6 bases and the J gene end by 1 base; junction bases not matched to a gene: 4. CDR1 and CDR2 (germline): DFQATT, SNEGSKA (reference sequence). Here the CDR3 DNA reads TGCAGTGCCTTAACAGGGGGGAACACCGGGGAGCTGTTTTTT. Translating gives CSALTGGNTGELFF.

The chain has TRBV20-1 and TRBJ2-7; 8 nucleotides line up with TRBD1. CDR1 DFQATT and CDR2 SNEGSKA come from the germline V gene (reference sequence). V shed 5 bases and J 0 bases; nucleotides not matched to a gene: 12. This CDR3 spans 16 amino acids. The CDR3 loop is CSAGTLTGDFSYEQYF. The CDR3, as DNA: TGCAGTGCTGGGACGTTGACAGGGGATTTCTCCTACGAGCAGTACTTC.

Only a few counts were recorded for this clonotype. The CDR3 loop is CASSNNILTGLNTEAFF. The CDR3 DNA reads as TGTGCCAGCAGTAACAATATCTTGACAGGATTGAACACTGAAGCTTTCTTT. The chain joins TRBV6-2 or TRBV6-3 to TRBJ1-1, with TRBD1 as a possible D gene (6 bases). Trimming took off 5 bases at V and 0 bases at J, with 19 bases between the two ends. CDR1 and CDR2 from the germline V gene are MNHEY and SVGEGT. The CDR3 runs to 17 residues.

This clonotype was detected many times. V is TRBV20-1 and J is TRBJ2-4; the D gene is possibly TRBD2 (6 bases). Germline V CDR1 and CDR2: DFQATT, SNEGSKA (reference sequence). CDR3 length: 13 amino acids. The V end was cut by 6 bases, the J end by 8 bases, with 17 bases between. The CDR3 sequence: CSARRGNGDIQYF. DNA for the CDR3: TGCAGTGCGCGCCGGGGGAATGGGGACATTCAGTACTTC.

Ten or more counts support this clonotype. This rearrangement joins TRBV24-1 to TRBJ2-1, with D unclear. The CDR3 is 14 residues long. Trimming cost V 2 bases and J 12 bases, with 16 bases left between them. From germline, CDR1 is KGHDR and CDR2 SFDVKD. For the CDR3, the DNA is TGTGCCACCAGTGATTCCCAGATAGGTCCCTCGCAGTTCTTC. Amino acids: CATSDSQIGPSQFF.

The chain combines TRBV7-9 with TRBJ2-2; 9 bases align to TRBD1. Trimming at V came to 6 bases and at J to 5 bases, leaving 7 bases not matched to a gene. Germline V gene lookup returns CDR1 SEHNR and CDR2 FQNEAQ (reference sequence). The CDR3 extends over 15 amino acids. CDR3 nucleotide sequence: TGTGCCAGCAGGGAACAGGGGGCGCGGACCGGGGAGCTGTTTTTT. As protein: CASREQGARTGELFF. Looking up the rest from reference TRBV7-9 and TRBJ2-2 gives the full variable domain: DTGVSQNPRHKITKRGQNVTFRCDPISEHNRLYWYRQTLGQGPEFLTYFQNEAQLEKSRLLSDRFSAERPKGSFSTLEIQRTEQGDSAMYLCASREQGARTGELFFGEGSRLTVL.

This clonotype was recorded a few times. CDR3 protein: CASRRASSDTQYF. CDR3 DNA: TGTGCCAGCAGGCGGGCGTCCTCGGATACGCAGTATTTT. The chain has TRBV2 and TRBJ2-3; the D gene is possibly TRBD2 (5 bases). Germline V lookup: CDR1 SNHLY, CDR2 FYNNEI. Between the trimmed V and J ends, which lost 6 bases and 6 bases, there was a span of 13 bases. This CDR3 contains 13 residues.

This clonotype was recorded a few times. The V and J genes are TRBV20-1 and TRBJ2-5; possible D gene TRBD2, 6 bases. The CDR3 is made up of 13 amino acids. Germline CDR1 and CDR2: DFQATT and SNEGSKA (reference sequence). Trimming took 6 bases from V and 2 from J, leaving 13 bases between them. This CDR3 reads CSADGDLQETQYF. For the CDR3, the DNA is TGCAGTGCGGATGGGGACTTACAAGAGACCCAGTACTTC.

This clonotype has a count of ten or more. V gene TRBV4-1 combines with J gene TRBJ2-3, with D tentatively TRBD1 (6 bases). This CDR3 has 15 residues. The germline V gene encodes CDR1 MGHRA and CDR2 YSYEKL. Trimming pared 3 bases from V and 0 bases from J, leaving 10 bases between. For the CDR3, the DNA is TGCGCCAGCAGCCACTACAGGGCGAGCACAGATACGCAGTATTTT. Its protein product is CASSHYRASTDTQYF.

This clonotype has at least ten counts. This chain uses TRBV7-3 with TRBJ2-6, with 7 bases matching TRBD1. V was clipped by 5 bases and J by 2 bases; unmatched bases: 3. CDR1 and CDR2 from the germline V gene are SGHTA and FQGTGA. The CDR3 totals 15 residues. CDR3 in amino acids: CASSPDRAGANVLTF. The CDR3 nucleotides read TGTGCCAGCAGCCCAGACAGGGCTGGGGCCAACGTCCTGACTTTC.

This clonotype was recorded many times. The genes are TRBV5-1 and TRBJ2-7, with D possibly being TRBD2 (5 bases). The V and J ends lost 2 bases and 5 bases respectively, with 20 bases between them. This CDR3 spans 16 amino acids. CDR1 is SGHRS, CDR2 YFSETQ, per germline. The CDR3: CASSFRGRLLIDEQYF. The CDR3 bases are TGCGCCAGCAGCTTCCGGGGTCGGCTTTTAATAGACGAGCAGTACTTC.

This clonotype was counted many times. The J gene is TRBJ2-3, the V gene TRBV7-2; D not certain. The CDR3 is 13 amino acids. V lost 4 bases, J lost 2 bases, and 7 bases lay in between. Germline V gene lookup returns CDR1 SGHTA and CDR2 FQGNSA. Written as DNA, the CDR3 is TGTGCCAGCAGCTCCCCTCCCACAGATACGCAGTATTTT. Translated: CASSSPPTDTQYF. The full variable domain, completed using reference TRBV7-2 and TRBJ2-3, is GAGVSQSPSNKVTEKGKDVELRCDPISGHTALYWYRQSLGQGLEFLIYFQGNSAPDKSGLPSDRFSAERTGGSVSTLTIQRTQQEDSAVYLCASSSPPTDTQYFGPGTRLTVL.

Turning to this clonotype: A much larger clone differs by one base, so this may be a read error. J is TRBJ2-7 and V is TRBV6-2 or TRBV6-3; D assignment may be TRBD1 or TRBD2 (5 bases each). The CDR3 runs 16 residues. CDR1 is MNHEY and CDR2 is SVGEGT in the germline V gene. The CDR3 bases are TGTGCCAGCAGACGAGCGATCGGGACGGCCTCCTACGAGCTGTACTTC. Translating it yields CASRRAIGTASYELYF.

This clonotype was picked up many times. The chain recombines TRBV19 with TRBJ2-3, with D perhaps given as TRBD1 or TRBD2 (6 bases each). Germline CDR1 and CDR2: LNHDA and SQIVND (reference sequence). The CDR3 contains 15 residues. The V and J ends lost 6 bases and 0 bases respectively, with 13 bases between them. CDR3 bases: TGTGCCAGTAGCCGAGGGGGGCCTAGCACAGATACGCAGTATTTT. It codes for CASSRGGPSTDTQYF.

This clonotype was recorded many times. J is TRBJ2-5 and V is TRBV6-2 or TRBV6-3; tentative D call: TRBD2 (5 bases). The CDR3 extends over 15 amino acids. V was cut by 4 bases and J by 9 bases, with 21 bases left in between. Germline values: CDR1 MNHEY, CDR2 SVGEGT. This chain's CDR3 is CASSFPSRGSRPQYF. CDR3 nucleotide sequence: TGTGCCAGCAGTTTCCCATCCCGGGGATCAAGGCCCCAGTACTTC.

For this clonotype: The CDR3 carries no conserved terminal phenylalanine or tryptophan, so it likely arises from a read error. The chain links TRBV20-1 to TRBJ2-2; 7 bases line up with TRBD1. The CDR3 contains 13 residues. Germline values: CDR1 DFQATT, CDR2 SNEGSKA (reference sequence). V lost 3 bases and J lost 4; bases outside the gene matches: 2. DNA of the CDR3: TGCAGTGCTAGTGGGACAGCCACCGGGGAGCTGTTTTCT. It specifies CSASGTATGELFS.

This clonotype was recorded at least ten times. This chain joins TRBV10-3 and TRBJ1-2; D is possibly TRBD1 (6 bases). This CDR3 is 12 amino acids long. V lost 10 bases to trimming and J lost 1 base, with 10 bases between them. Germline V CDR1 and CDR2: ENHRY, SYGVKD. The CDR3 loop is CASTGSNYGYTF. The CDR3 nucleotides are TGTGCCAGCACAGGGAGTAACTATGGCTACACCTTC.

This clonotype was observed at least ten times. The chain links TRBV19 to TRBJ2-1; 14 bases line up with TRBD2. The germline V gene has CDR1 LNHDA and CDR2 SQIVND (reference sequence). V was pared by 3 bases and J by 8 bases, with 12 bases of the junction left unmatched. The CDR3 totals 18 residues. CDR3 sequence: CASSMFFGTSGSSDEQFF. In DNA form, the CDR3 reads TGTGCCAGTAGTATGTTCTTTGGGACTAGCGGGAGTTCCGATGAGCAGTTCTTC.

The chain has TRBV29-1 and TRBJ1-4; D uncertain. Germline-derived CDR1 and CDR2 are SQVTM and ANQGSEA. The CDR3 is 11 residues long. V was cut by 2 bases and J by 6 bases, with 4 bases left in between. In nucleotides, the CDR3 is TGCAGCGTTGAACAGTATGAAAAACTGTTTTTT. Its protein product is CSVEQYEKLFF.

This clonotype was seen ten or more times. The chain carries TRBV7-9 and TRBJ2-7; D not resolved. Germline V CDR1 and CDR2: SEHNR, FQNEAQ (reference sequence). The V and J ends lost 5 bases and 5 bases respectively, with 16 bases between them. This CDR3 has 14 residues. The CDR3 loop reads CASSTNIAGDEQYF. CDR3 nucleotides: TGTGCCAGCAGCACGAACATAGCCGGTGACGAGCAGTACTTC.

This rearrangement joins TRBV18 to TRBJ1-1, with D unclear. Between the trimmed V and J ends, which lost 3 bases and 4 bases, there was a span of 9 bases. The germline V gene encodes CDR1 KGHSH and CDR2 LQKENI. The CDR3 totals 13 residues. CDR3 sequence: CASSPAKFTEAFF. CDR3 nucleotide sequence: TGTGCCAGCTCACCTGCGAAGTTCACTGAAGCTTTCTTT.

The table lists this clonotype with a few counts. The rearrangement links TRBV4-2 to TRBJ2-1; TRBD2 matches at 7 bases. The length of the CDR3 is 17 residues. J lost 6 bases, V lost 3 bases, and 14 bases had no gene match. CDR1 and CDR2 (germline): LGHNA, YNFKEQ. This CDR3 is CASSQDPWAGVGNEQFF. DNA of the CDR3: TGTGCCAGCAGCCAGGACCCCTGGGCGGGGGTAGGCAATGAGCAGTTCTTC.